This entry features one T cell receptor (beta chain) sequence. The sample originates from a study of T cell responses to AZD1222 COVID-19 vaccine. Here immunoSEQ multiplex PCR was the method, and the copy in TCRdb shows in-frame clones only, minus some. This table has about 110,000 clones, about 86% appearing once. The CDR3 length is 13 residues. V lost 6 bases and J lost 1, with 8 bases in between. Germline V gives CDR1 MNHEY, CDR2 SVGAGI. The clonotype originates from an adult in good health. The chain links TRBV6-5 to TRBJ2-3; D uncertain. This specimen consisted of peripheral blood, obtained on day 0 of AZD1222 vaccination. CDR3 sequence (DNA): TGTGCCAGCAGGCAGACTGGCACAGATACGCAGTATTTT. Its translation is CASRQTGTDTQYF.